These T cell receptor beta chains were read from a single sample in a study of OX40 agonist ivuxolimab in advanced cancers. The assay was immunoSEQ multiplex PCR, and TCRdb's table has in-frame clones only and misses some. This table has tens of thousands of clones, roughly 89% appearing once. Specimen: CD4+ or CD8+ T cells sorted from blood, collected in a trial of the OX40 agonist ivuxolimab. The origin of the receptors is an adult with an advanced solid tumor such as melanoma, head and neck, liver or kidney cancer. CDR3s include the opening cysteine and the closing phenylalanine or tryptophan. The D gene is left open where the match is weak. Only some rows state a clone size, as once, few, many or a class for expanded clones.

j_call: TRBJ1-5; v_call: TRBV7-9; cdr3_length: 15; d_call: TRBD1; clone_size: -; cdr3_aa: CASSPGTDSNQPQHF; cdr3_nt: TGTGCCAGCAGCCCCGGGACAGATAGCAATCAGCCCCAGCATTTT
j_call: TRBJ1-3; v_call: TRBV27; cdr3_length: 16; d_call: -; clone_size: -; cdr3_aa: CASSLSGRYSGNTIYF; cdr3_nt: TGTGCCAGCAGTTTATCGGGCCGTTACTCTGGAAACACCATATATTTT
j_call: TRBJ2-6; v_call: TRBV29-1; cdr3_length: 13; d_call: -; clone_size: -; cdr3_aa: CSVAATDANVLTF; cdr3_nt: TGCAGCGTTGCGGCGACAGATGCCAACGTCCTGACTTTC
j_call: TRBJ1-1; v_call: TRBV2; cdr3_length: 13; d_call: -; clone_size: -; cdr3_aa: CASSDRQGSEAFF; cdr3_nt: TGTGCCAGCAGTGATAGGCAGGGGTCGGAAGCTTTCTTT
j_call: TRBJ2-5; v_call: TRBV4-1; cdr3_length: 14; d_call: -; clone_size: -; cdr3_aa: CASSPDPFWETQYF; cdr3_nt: TGCGCCAGCAGCCCAGACCCGTTCTGGGAGACCCAGTACTTC
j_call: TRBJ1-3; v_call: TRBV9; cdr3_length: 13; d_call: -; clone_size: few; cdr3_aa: CASSPRSGNTIYF; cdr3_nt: TGTGCCAGCAGCCCCCGCTCTGGAAACACCATATATTTT
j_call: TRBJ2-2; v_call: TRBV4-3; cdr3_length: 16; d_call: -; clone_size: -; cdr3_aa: CASSQGRGPNTGELFF; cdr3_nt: TGCGCCAGCAGCCAAGGGCGGGGGCCTAACACCGGGGAGCTGTTTTTT
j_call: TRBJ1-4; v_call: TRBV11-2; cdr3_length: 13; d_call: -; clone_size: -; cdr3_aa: CASSLVGAGYTFF; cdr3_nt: TGTGCCAGCAGCTTAGTTGGGGCAGGGTACACGTTTTTT
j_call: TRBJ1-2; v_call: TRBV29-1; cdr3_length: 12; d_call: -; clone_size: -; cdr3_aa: CSVIQGVDGYTF; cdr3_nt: TGCAGCGTTATCCAGGGCGTGGATGGCTACACCTTC
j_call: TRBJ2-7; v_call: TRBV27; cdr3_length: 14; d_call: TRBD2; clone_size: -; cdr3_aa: CASSPGLALYEQYF; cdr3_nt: TGTGCCAGCAGTCCGGGACTAGCGTTATACGAGCAGTACTTC
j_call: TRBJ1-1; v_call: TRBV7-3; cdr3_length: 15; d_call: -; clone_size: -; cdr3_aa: CASSSPRGPNTEAFF; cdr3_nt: TGTGCCAGCAGCTCGCCACGGGGGCCGAACACTGAAGCTTTCTTT
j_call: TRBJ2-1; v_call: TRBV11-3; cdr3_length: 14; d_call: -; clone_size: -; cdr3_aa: CASSPEGVYNEQFF; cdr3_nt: TGTGCCAGCAGCCCAGAGGGAGTATATAATGAGCAGTTCTTC
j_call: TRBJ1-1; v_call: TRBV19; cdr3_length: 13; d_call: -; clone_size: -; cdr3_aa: CASRVGGGREAFF; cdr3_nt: TGTGCCAGTAGGGTCGGGGGCGGACGTGAAGCTTTCTTT
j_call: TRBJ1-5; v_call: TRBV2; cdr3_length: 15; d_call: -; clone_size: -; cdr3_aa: CASSEGLSSNQPQHF; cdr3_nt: TGTGCCAGCAGTGAAGGTTTAAGTTCTAATCAGCCCCAGCATTTT
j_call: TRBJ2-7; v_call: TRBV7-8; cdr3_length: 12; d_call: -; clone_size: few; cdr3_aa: CASSSLRHEQYF; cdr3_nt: TGTGCCAGCAGCTCCCTCAGGCACGAGCAGTACTTC
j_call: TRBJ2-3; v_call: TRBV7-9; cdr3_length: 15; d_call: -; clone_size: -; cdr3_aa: CASSPSSTETDTQYF; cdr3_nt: TGTGCCAGCAGCCCATCATCTACCGAGACAGATACGCAGTATTTT
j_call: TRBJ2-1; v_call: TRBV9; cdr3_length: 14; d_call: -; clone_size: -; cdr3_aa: CASSAPHGDNEQFF; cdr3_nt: TGTGCCAGCAGCGCCCCCCACGGGGACAATGAGCAGTTCTTC
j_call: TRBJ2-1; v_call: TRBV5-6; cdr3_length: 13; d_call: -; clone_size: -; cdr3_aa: CASSLALTGEQFF; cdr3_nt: TGTGCCAGCAGCCTGGCTCTTACAGGGGAGCAGTTCTTC